The clone carrying this T cell receptor (beta chain) was recorded at least ten times. Its antigen is currently unknown. Read data end 3 residues before the CDR3 end; the end is taken from the germline J gene. This sample is part of a study of T cell clonality in common variable immunodeficiency. Notes on the study in general: Authors noted CVID clonality's cause needs subpopulation repertoire sequencing. Common variable immunodeficiency TCR beta sequences reportedly had fewer deletions and N-nucleotide insertions.

Germline V gene lookup returns CDR1 SEHNR and CDR2 FQNEAQ (reference sequence). The CDR3 spans 15 residues. Trimming took 5 bases from V and 0 from J; bases not matched to a gene: 6. Reduced serum IgG, IgA and/or IgM plus specific antibody deficiency defined CVID. Both groups were predominantly of Caucasian heritage. Each donor provided roughly 4.5 to 8.5 ml of heparinized whole blood. Profiling relied on immunoSEQ multiplex PCR, and the TCRdb table lists in-frame clones only, not all of them. The sample gives some 2,500 clones, none seen only once, and the top ten clones hold 11%. The TCR sequence derives from a human donor with common variable immunodeficiency. Sequencing input: peripheral blood mononuclear cells. The chain combines TRBV7-9 with TRBJ1-1; 7 bases match TRBD1. CDR3 DNA, as far as it was read: TGTGCCAGCAGCCCGGGACAGACAATGAACACTGAA. This codes for CASSPGQTMNTE. The complete CDR3 reads CASSPGQTMNTEAFF. Supplemented by reference TRBV7-9 and TRBJ1-1, the full variable domain reads DTGVSQNPRHKITKRGQNVTFRCDPISEHNRLYWYRQTLGQGPEFLTYFQNEAQLEKSRLLSDRFSAERPKGSFSTLEIQRTEQGDSAMYLCASSPGQTMNTEAFFGQGTRLTVV.